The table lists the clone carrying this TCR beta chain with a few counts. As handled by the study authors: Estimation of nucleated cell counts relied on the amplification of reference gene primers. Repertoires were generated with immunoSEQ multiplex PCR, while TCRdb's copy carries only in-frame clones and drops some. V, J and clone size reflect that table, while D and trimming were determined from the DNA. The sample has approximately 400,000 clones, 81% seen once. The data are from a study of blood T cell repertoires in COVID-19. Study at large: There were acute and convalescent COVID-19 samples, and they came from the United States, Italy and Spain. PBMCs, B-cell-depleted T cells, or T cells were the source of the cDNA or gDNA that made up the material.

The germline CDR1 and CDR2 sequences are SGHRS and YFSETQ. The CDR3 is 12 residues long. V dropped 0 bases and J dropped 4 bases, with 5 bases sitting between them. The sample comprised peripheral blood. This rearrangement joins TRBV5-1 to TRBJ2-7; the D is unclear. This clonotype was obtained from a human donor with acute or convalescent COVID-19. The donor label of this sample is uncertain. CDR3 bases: TGCGCCAGCAGCTTGGGCGAATACGAGCAGTACTTC. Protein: CASSLGEYEQYF.